This T cell receptor beta chain is drawn from a study of lymphopenia after photon versus proton radiotherapy. Whole-study results and caveats: After the lymphocyte nadir, photon-treated repertoires showed oligoclonal expansion, especially of CD8+ Temra cells.

The CDR3 extends over 16 amino acids. Germline CDR1 reads SEHNR; CDR2 reads FQNEAQ (reference sequence). Trimming at V came to 4 bases and at J to 5 bases, leaving 10 bases not matched to a gene. Details on this clone: Its antigen is not identified.

Here immunoSEQ multiplex PCR was the method, and the copy in TCRdb shows in-frame clones only, minus some. The sample lists roughly 17,000 clones; roughly nine tenths were seen once. This specimen was peripheral blood, taken from a patient treated with photon-based radiotherapy. This TCR was recovered from a middle-aged woman with cholangiocarcinoma. The V gene is TRBV7-9, the J gene TRBJ1-4, with 7 positions matching TRBD1. For the CDR3, the DNA is TGTGCCAGCAGCTACCCTCGGGGACAGAGCAATGAAAAACTGTTTTTT. This sequence encodes CASSYPRGQSNEKLFF.